The text below deals with one TCR beta chain. Antigen specificity is unknown. Libraries were prepared by immunoSEQ multiplex PCR; TCRdb keeps only in-frame clonotypes and omits some of them. The table shows under 100,000 clones, with less than 85% occurring only once. The entry originates in a study of OX40 agonist ivuxolimab in advanced cancers. Study-wide results and limits: Clones of CD4+ and CD8+ blood T cells grew by week 6 at doses of 0.1 to 3.0 mg/kg. CD8+ T cells were the subset that, on average, had more expanded clones than CD4+.

V trimming: 5 bases; J trimming: 4 bases; junction bases outside the gene matches: 5. Germline loops: CDR1 SGHVS, CDR2 FQNEAQ. The CDR3 runs 16 residues. The sequence was collected from an adult with an advanced solid tumor such as melanoma, head and neck, liver or kidney cancer. The sequenced sample was CD4+ or CD8+ T cells sorted from blood, obtained in a trial of the OX40 agonist ivuxolimab. The chain is built from TRBV7-8 and TRBJ2-3; TRBD2 matches at 14 bases. This CDR3 is CASSPGLAGESDTQYF. The CDR3 DNA follows: TGTGCCAGCAGCCCGGGACTAGCGGGAGAGTCAGATACGCAGTATTTT.